This T cell receptor beta chain derives from a study of blood T cell repertoires in COVID-19. The overall study: From the United States, Italy and Spain came samples of acute and convalescent COVID-19. Nucleic acid was either cDNA or gDNA, and it came from T cells, B-cell-depleted T cells, or PBMCs.

Authors' analysis steps: Researchers report that nucleated cell counts were estimated from reference gene primer amplification. Sequenced by immunoSEQ multiplex PCR; TCRdb stores in-frame clones only, minus some. That table is the source of V, J and clone size, and D and trimming were worked out from the DNA. The sample consists of about 130,000 clones, over 75% of them appearing once. This CDR3 contains 18 residues. Trimming stripped 3 bases from V and 0 bases from J, with 21 bases between. The germline V gene has CDR1 DFQATT and CDR2 SNEGSKA (reference sequence). The V gene is TRBV20-1, the J gene TRBJ1-5; no firm D call. The material sequenced was peripheral blood. This sequence originates from an elderly woman with acute or convalescent COVID-19. The chain's CDR3 is CSASLDLGGWGSNQPQHF. The CDR3 DNA reads TGCAGTGCTAGTCTCGACCTGGGAGGTTGGGGTAGCAATCAGCCCCAGCATTTT.